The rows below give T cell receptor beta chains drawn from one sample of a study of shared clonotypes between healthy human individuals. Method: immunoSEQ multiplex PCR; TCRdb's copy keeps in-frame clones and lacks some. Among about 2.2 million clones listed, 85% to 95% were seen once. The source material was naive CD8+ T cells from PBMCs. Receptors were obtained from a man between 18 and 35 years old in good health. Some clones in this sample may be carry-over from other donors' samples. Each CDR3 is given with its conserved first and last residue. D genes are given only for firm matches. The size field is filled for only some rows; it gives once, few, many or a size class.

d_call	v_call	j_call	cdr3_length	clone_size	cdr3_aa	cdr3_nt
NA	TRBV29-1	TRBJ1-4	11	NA	CSGGSPGKLFF	TGCAGCGGTGGTTCGCCTGGAAAACTGTTTTTT
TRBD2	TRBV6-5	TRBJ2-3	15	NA	CASSKLAEREDTQYF	TGTGCCAGCAGTAAACTAGCGGAGCGTGAGGATACGCAGTATTTT
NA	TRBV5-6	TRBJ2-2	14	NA	CASSLGGNTGELFF	TGTGCCAGCAGCTTGGGCGGGAACACCGGGGAGCTGTTTTTT
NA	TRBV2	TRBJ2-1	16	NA	CASTIGRGLNNNEQFF	TGTGCCAGCACCATTGGGCGGGGGCTCAACAACAATGAGCAGTTCTTC
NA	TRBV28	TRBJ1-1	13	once	CASSFDRRTEAFF	TGTGCCAGCAGTTTTGACAGGCGCACTGAAGCTTTCTTT
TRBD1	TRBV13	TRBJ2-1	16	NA	CASSYLAGTGVDEQFF	TGTGCCAGCAGCTACCTCGCCGGAACAGGGGTCGATGAGCAGTTCTTC
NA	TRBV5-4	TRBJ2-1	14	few	CASSFTSPYNEQFF	TGTGCCAGCAGCTTCACTAGCCCCTACAATGAGCAGTTCTTC
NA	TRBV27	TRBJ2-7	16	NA	CASSLSYGRGSYEQYF	TGTGCCAGCAGTTTATCGTATGGCAGGGGCTCCTACGAGCAGTACTTC
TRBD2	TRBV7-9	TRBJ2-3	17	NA	CASSEPSGRGGKDTQYF	TGTGCCAGCAGCGAACCTAGCGGGAGGGGGGGAAAAGATACGCAGTATTTT
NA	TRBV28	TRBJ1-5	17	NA	CASSYRRQNKRNQPQHF	TGTGCCAGCAGTTACCGTAGACAGAACAAACGCAATCAGCCCCAGCATTTT
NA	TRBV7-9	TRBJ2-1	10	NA	CASSLGEQFF	TGTGCCAGCAGCTTGGGCGAGCAGTTCTTC
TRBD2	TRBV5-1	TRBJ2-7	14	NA	CASSLSSGIHEQYF	TGCGCCAGCAGCTTGAGTAGCGGGATACACGAGCAGTACTTC
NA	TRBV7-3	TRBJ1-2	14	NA	CASSLISRSGGYTF	TGTGCCAGCAGCTTAATCTCCAGGTCCGGGGGCTACACCTTC
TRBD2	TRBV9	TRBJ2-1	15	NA	CASSPGLAGSDEQFF	TGTGCCAGCAGCCCTGGACTAGCGGGATCTGATGAGCAGTTCTTC
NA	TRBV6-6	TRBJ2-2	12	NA	CASRTDTGELFF	TGTGCCAGCAGAACAGACACCGGGGAGCTGTTTTTT
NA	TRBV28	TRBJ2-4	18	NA	CASSFPTREPLAKNIQYF	TGTGCCAGCAGTTTCCCGACCCGGGAGCCACTAGCCAAAAACATTCAGTACTTC
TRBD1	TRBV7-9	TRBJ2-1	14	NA	CASSPGQGANEQFF	TGTGCCAGCAGCCCGGGACAGGGCGCTAATGAGCAGTTCTTC
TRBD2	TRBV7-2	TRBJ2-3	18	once	CASSRGLAGGVYTDTQYF	TGTGCCAGCAGCAGAGGACTAGCGGGAGGCGTATACACAGATACGCAGTATTTT
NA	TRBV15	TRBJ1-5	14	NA	CATSGRTTNQPQHF	TGTGCCACCAGCGGAAGGACAACAAATCAGCCCCAGCATTTT
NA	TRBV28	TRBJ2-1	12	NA	CASSTWGNEQFF	TGTGCCAGCAGCACGTGGGGCAATGAGCAGTTCTTC
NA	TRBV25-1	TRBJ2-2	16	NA	CASSPGTEFLAGELFF	TGTGCCAGCAGCCCCGGGACCGAGTTCTTGGCCGGGGAGCTGTTTTTT
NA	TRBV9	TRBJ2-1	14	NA	CASSVGGGDNEQFF	TGTGCCAGCAGCGTAGGTGGCGGGGACAATGAGCAGTTCTTC
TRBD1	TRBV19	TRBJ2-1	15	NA	CASRIPGQGLNEQFF	TGTGCCAGTAGGATCCCGGGACAGGGCTTGAATGAGCAGTTCTTC
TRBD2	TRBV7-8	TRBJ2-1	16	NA	CASSSEPLAGVNEQFF	TGTGCCAGCAGCTCAGAGCCACTAGCGGGAGTCAATGAGCAGTTCTTC
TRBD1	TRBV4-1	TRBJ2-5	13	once	CASSIDREETQYF	TGCGCCAGCAGCATCGACAGGGAAGAGACCCAGTACTTC
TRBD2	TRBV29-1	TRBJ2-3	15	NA	CSDLLAGDSTDTQYF	TGCAGCGACTTACTAGCGGGAGACAGCACAGATACGCAGTATTTT
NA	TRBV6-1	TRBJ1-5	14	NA	CASSENDRRGPQHF	TGTGCCAGCAGTGAAAACGACAGGAGGGGGCCCCAGCATTTT
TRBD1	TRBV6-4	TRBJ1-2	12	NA	CASKQGRRGYTF	TGTGCCAGCAAACAGGGGCGTAGGGGCTACACCTTC
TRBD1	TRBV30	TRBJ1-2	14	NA	CAWIGIGGSYGYTF	TGTGCCTGGATCGGAATAGGGGGCAGCTATGGCTACACCTTC
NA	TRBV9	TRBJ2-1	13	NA	CASSVRSYNEQFF	TGTGCCAGCAGCGTGCGCTCCTACAATGAGCAGTTCTTC
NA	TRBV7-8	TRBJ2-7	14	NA	CASSFDHRPYEQYF	TGTGCCAGCAGCTTCGACCACCGACCTTACGAGCAGTACTTC
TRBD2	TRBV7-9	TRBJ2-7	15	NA	CASSSTSGGDYEQYF	TGTGCCAGCAGCTCCACTAGCGGGGGTGACTACGAGCAGTACTTC
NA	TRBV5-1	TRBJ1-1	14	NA	CASSHERSYTEAFF	TGCGCCAGCAGCCACGAGCGGTCGTACACTGAAGCTTTCTTT
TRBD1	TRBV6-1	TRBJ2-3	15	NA	CASSVLDRGQDTQYF	TGTGCCAGCAGTGTCCTGGACAGGGGGCAGGATACGCAGTATTTT
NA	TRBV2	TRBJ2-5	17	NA	CASSETPPLIIGETQYF	TGTGCCAGCAGTGAAACCCCTCCCCTTATTATAGGGGAGACCCAGTACTTC
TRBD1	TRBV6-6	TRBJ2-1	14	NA	CASRAGTGYNEQFF	TGTGCCAGCAGAGCCGGGACAGGGTACAATGAGCAGTTCTTC
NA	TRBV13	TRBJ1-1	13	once	CASSLEQAPEAFF	TGTGCCAGCAGCTTAGAGCAGGCCCCTGAAGCTTTCTTT
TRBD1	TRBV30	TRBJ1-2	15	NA	CAWSWGQGTGYGYTF	TGTGCCTGGAGTTGGGGACAGGGAACAGGCTATGGCTACACCTTC
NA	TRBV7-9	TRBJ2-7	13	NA	CASSNRRNPGQYF	TGTGCCAGCAGTAACAGGAGAAACCCAGGGCAGTACTTC
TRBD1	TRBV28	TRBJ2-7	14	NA	CASRITGTGSEQYF	TGTGCCAGCAGAATTACCGGGACAGGGAGCGAGCAGTACTTC
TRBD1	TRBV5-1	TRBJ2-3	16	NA	CASSLIGTGPTDTQYF	TGCGCCAGCAGCTTGATAGGGACAGGGCCCACAGATACGCAGTATTTT
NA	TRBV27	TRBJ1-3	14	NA	CASSLDATGNTIYF	TGTGCCAGCAGTTTGGATGCCACTGGAAACACCATATATTTT
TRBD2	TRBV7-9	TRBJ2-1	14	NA	CASRPSGRGYEQFF	TGTGCCAGCAGACCTAGCGGGAGAGGGTATGAGCAGTTCTTC
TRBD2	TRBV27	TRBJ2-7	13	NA	CASSRTRDYEQYF	TGTGCCAGCAGTAGGACTAGGGACTACGAGCAGTACTTC
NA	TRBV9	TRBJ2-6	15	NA	CASSVEDSGANVLTF	TGTGCCAGCAGCGTAGAGGACTCTGGGGCCAACGTCCTGACTTTC
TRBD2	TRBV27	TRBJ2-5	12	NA	CASGASGETQYF	TGTGCCAGCGGGGCTAGCGGGGAGACCCAGTACTTC
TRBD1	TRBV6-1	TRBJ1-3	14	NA	CASSATGFGNTIYF	TGTGCCAGCAGCGCGACAGGGTTCGGAAACACCATATATTTT
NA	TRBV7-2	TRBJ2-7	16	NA	CASSLEGWQVDYEQYF	TGTGCCAGCAGCTTAGAGGGATGGCAGGTGGACTACGAGCAGTACTTC
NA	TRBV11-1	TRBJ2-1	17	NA	CASSLARGTVYYNEQFF	TGTGCCAGCAGCTTAGCGCGCGGGACAGTTTACTACAATGAGCAGTTCTTC
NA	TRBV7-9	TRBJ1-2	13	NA	CANGIPANYGYTF	TGTGCCAACGGGATTCCGGCTAACTATGGCTACACCTTC
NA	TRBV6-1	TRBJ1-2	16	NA	CASSDPGIGGDYGYTF	TGTGCCAGCAGTGATCCAGGGATAGGGGGGGACTATGGCTACACCTTC
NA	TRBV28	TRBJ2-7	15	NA	CASSLLIDGTYEQYF	TGTGCCAGCAGTTTATTGATAGACGGCACCTACGAGCAGTACTTC
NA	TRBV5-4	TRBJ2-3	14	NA	CASSFEVRPDTQYF	TGTGCCAGCAGCTTCGAGGTTCGGCCAGATACGCAGTATTTT
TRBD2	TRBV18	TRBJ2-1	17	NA	CASSPPGLAGLYNEQFF	TGTGCCAGCTCACCACCAGGACTAGCGGGATTGTACAATGAGCAGTTCTTC
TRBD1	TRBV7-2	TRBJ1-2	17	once	CASSPDRGRVRVYGYTF	TGTGCCAGCAGCCCAGACAGGGGGCGAGTTCGGGTCTATGGCTACACCTTC
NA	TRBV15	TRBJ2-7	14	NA	CATSVGVGLYEQYF	TGTGCCACCTCCGTCGGTGTGGGACTCTACGAGCAGTACTTC
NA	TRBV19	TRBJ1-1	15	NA	CASSQAGLANTEAFF	TGTGCCAGTAGTCAGGCAGGGTTGGCGAACACTGAAGCTTTCTTT